The next 26 T cell receptor beta chains were all read from a single sample in a study of blood T cell repertoires in COVID-19. Assay: immunoSEQ multiplex PCR; the TCRdb copy retains only in-frame clones and omits some. The table shows 300,000 to 400,000 clones, with roughly 90% occurring only once. Sequenced: peripheral blood. These TCRs come from a woman aged 30 to 39 with COVID-19, enrolled during active disease.

The rearrangement uses TRBV19 and TRBJ2-7, with 9 bases matching TRBD1. J was trimmed by 6 bases and V by 7 bases; bases with no gene match: 10. Per the germline V gene, CDR1 is LNHDA and CDR2 is SQIVND (reference sequence). The CDR3 is 14 residues long. The DNA of the CDR3 is TGTGCCAGTAACCCGGGACAGGGTATTCTCGAGCAGTACTTC. It is translated as CASNPGQGILEQYF.

The chain employs TRBV5-4 and TRBJ1-2; D uncertain. The CDR3 length is 16 residues. The germline CDR1 and CDR2 sequences are SGHNT and YYREEE (reference sequence). Trimming removed 0 bases from V and 3 bases from J, with 15 bases in between. CDR3 sequence (DNA): TGTGCCAGCAGCTTGGAGTACAGCTTCCCTTACTATGGCTACACCTTC. It specifies CASSLEYSFPYYGYTF.

CDR3 bases: TGTGCCAGCAGCTCCCTTCTGGCCTATGGCTACACCTTC. Translating gives CASSSLLAYGYTF. This rearrangement joins TRBV12-3 or TRBV12-4 to TRBJ1-2; D is uncertain. This CDR3 contains 13 residues. Trimming took 6 bases from V and 4 from J, leaving 12 bases between them.

On this clone: Different DNA sequences within this sample yield the same CDR3. This rearrangement joins TRBV12-3 or TRBV12-4 to TRBJ1-1; D ambiguous. V gave up 4 bases and J gave up 4 bases, with 4 bases separating them. The length of the CDR3 is 11 residues. CDR3 sequence reads: CASSSGTEAFF. Here the CDR3 DNA reads TGTGCCAGCAGTTCCGGCACTGAAGCTTTCTTT.

The chain carries TRBV27 and TRBJ1-2; 8 bases match TRBD1. Germline V CDR1 and CDR2: MNHEY, SMNVEV (reference sequence). The CDR3 spans 14 residues. V was pared by 3 bases and J by 8 bases, with 8 bases of the junction left unmatched. The CDR3 bases are TGTGCCAGCAGTTTTTCCGACAGGGGAGGCGGCTACACCTTC. It is translated as CASSFSDRGGGYTF.

This rearrangement joins TRBV6-5 to TRBJ1-5; weak D call: TRBD1 (5 bases). Trimming pared 6 bases from V and 6 bases from J, leaving 12 bases between. CDR3 length: 13 amino acids. Germline lookup yields CDR1 MNHEY and CDR2 SVGAGI. In nucleotides, the CDR3 is TGTGCCAGCAGCCTTAGTCAGGGTCAGCCCCAGCATTTT. Encoded protein: CASSLSQGQPQHF.

The chain joins TRBV12-3 or TRBV12-4 to TRBJ2-2; D might be TRBD2 (5 bases). The CDR3 consists of 12 residues. V dropped 8 bases and J dropped 4 bases, with 8 bases sitting between them. The CDR3 DNA sequence: TGTGCCAGCCGGGGAGCCACCGGGGAGCTGTTTTTT. Protein product: CASRGATGELFF.

As to this clone: The sample contains more than one DNA sequence encoding this CDR3. The V gene is TRBV10-3, the J gene TRBJ2-1, with D perhaps TRBD2 (6 bases). The CDR3 runs to 12 residues. Deletions cut 8 bases from V and 5 bases from J, with 10 bases between. CDR1 is ENHRY and CDR2 is SYGVKD in the germline V gene. The CDR3 coding sequence is TGTGCCATCGGGACTGGAAACAATGAGCAGTTCTTC. This translates into CAIGTGNNEQFF.

The chain links TRBV15 to TRBJ2-7; D might be TRBD1 (5 bases). Germline V gene lookup returns CDR1 LNHNV and CDR2 YYDKDF (reference sequence). The CDR3 has 13 amino acids. V was cut by 8 bases and J by 3 bases, with 14 bases left in between. CDR3 sequence reads: CATPFRADYEQYF. DNA of the CDR3: TGTGCCACCCCTTTCAGGGCCGACTACGAGCAGTACTTC.

The CDR3: CATGRDRGFYEQYF. CDR3 DNA sequence: TGTGCCACCGGCCGGGACAGGGGATTCTACGAGCAGTACTTC. This chain joins TRBV6-5 and TRBJ2-7; the match to TRBD1 covers 10 bases. This CDR3 region has 14 residues. From germline, CDR1 is MNHEY and CDR2 SVGAGI. V gave up 10 bases and J gave up 3 bases; unmatched junction bases: 9.

V usage is TRBV18 and J usage is TRBJ1-1, with D hard to call. Trimming took 2 bases from V and 7 from J, leaving 8 bases between them. The CDR3 has 12 residues. The germline CDR1 and CDR2 sequences are KGHSH and LQKENI. CDR3 residues: CASSPYGDEAFF. The CDR3 DNA sequence: TGTGCCAGCTCACCATACGGGGATGAAGCTTTCTTT.

V and J are TRBV10-3 and TRBJ2-1, with 10 bases identical to TRBD2. The CDR3 spans 16 residues. V shed 2 bases and J 6 bases; nucleotides not matched to a gene: 7. The germline V gene has CDR1 ENHRY and CDR2 SYGVKD. DNA for the CDR3: TGTGCCATCAGTGAGGGGGGGGTAGCGGGAGGCAATGAGCAGTTCTTC. Encoded protein: CAISEGGVAGGNEQFF.

The sample holds a few counts of this clone. The rearrangement uses TRBV7-8 and TRBJ1-5; 9 positions match TRBD1. CDR1 SGHVS and CDR2 FQNEAQ come from the germline V gene. The CDR3 loop spans 21 amino acids. J lost 0 bases, V lost 5 bases, and 20 bases had no gene match. DNA for the CDR3: TGTGCCAGCAGCCCGTGGGGACAGGGTCTTCTAGCCTCCTATAGCAATCAGCCCCAGCATTTT. Its protein is CASSPWGQGLLASYSNQPQHF.

In DNA form, the CDR3 reads TGTGCCAGCAGTGATAGGACAGAGAACACTGAAGCTTTCTTT. Encoded protein: CASSDRTENTEAFF. The chain recombines TRBV25-1 with TRBJ1-1, with D perhaps TRBD1 (6 bases). The V end lost 3 bases, the J end lost 1 base, and 9 bases lay between the germline ends. Germline CDR1 MGHDK, CDR2 SYGVNS. The CDR3 is made up of 14 amino acids.

The genes are TRBV19 and TRBJ2-1; D not certain. Germline-derived CDR1 and CDR2 are LNHDA and SQIVND (reference sequence). V lost 0 bases, J lost 6 bases, and 9 bases lay in between. The CDR3 totals 14 residues. CDR3 protein: CASSIDTAGNEQFF. The CDR3 DNA reads as TGTGCCAGTAGTATAGATACGGCAGGCAATGAGCAGTTCTTC.

This chain connects TRBV2 to TRBJ1-1, with D possibly matching TRBD1 (6 bases). The V gene lost 5 bases and the J gene lost 1 base, with 8 bases spanning the gap. Germline-derived CDR1 and CDR2 are SNHLY and FYNNEI. The CDR3 totals 13 residues. The CDR3 region has the DNA TGTGCCAGCAGTCAGGACAGGAACACTGAAGCTTTCTTT. This gives the protein CASSQDRNTEAFF.

This clone was counted a single time. This chain uses TRBV28 with TRBJ2-7, with 11 bases matching TRBD1. Germline V gene lookup returns CDR1 MDHEN and CDR2 SYDVKM. The CDR3 has 15 residues. J lost 6 bases, V lost 5 bases, and 9 bases had no gene match. The CDR3 loop reads CASSPSRGTGGEQYF. The CDR3 DNA reads TGTGCCAGCAGTCCCAGCCGAGGGACAGGGGGCGAGCAGTACTTC.

This clone was recorded once. The chain uses TRBV27 and TRBJ2-1; D is ambiguous. CDR1 is MNHEY and CDR2 is SMNVEV in the germline V gene (reference sequence). The CDR3 consists of 16 residues. V lost 5 bases to trimming and J lost 8 bases, with 22 bases between them. CDR3 sequence: CASSPLLRHARDEQFF. Written as DNA, the CDR3 is TGTGCCAGCAGTCCGTTGCTTCGACACGCACGAGATGAGCAGTTCTTC.

This clone was picked up one time. The rearrangement links TRBV7-3 to TRBJ1-1; a weak D match, TRBD1 (5 bases). This CDR3 spans 16 amino acids. V was shortened by 1 base and J by 1 base, with 13 bases between the two germline ends. Germline CDR1 is SGHTA and CDR2 is FQGTGA. The CDR3 protein is CASSLRPGLQNTEAFF. The CDR3 nucleotides read TGTGCCAGCAGCTTAAGACCGGGACTCCAGAACACTGAAGCTTTCTTT.

The chain is built from TRBV7-9 and TRBJ2-1; TRBD2 aligns across 10 bases. Germline CDR1 and CDR2: SEHNR and FQNEAQ (reference sequence). The CDR3 spans 15 residues. J lost 6 bases, V lost 1 base, and 3 bases had no gene match. The CDR3 loop reads CASSLVPSGSNEQFF. CDR3 in DNA: TGTGCCAGCAGCTTAGTGCCTAGCGGGAGCAATGAGCAGTTCTTC.

This clone turned up a few times. This rearrangement joins TRBV20-1 to TRBJ1-4; TRBD1 matches 8 bases. From germline, CDR1 is DFQATT and CDR2 SNEGSKA (reference sequence). V shed 3 bases, J shed 8 bases, and the junction held 5 bases outside the gene matches. This CDR3 region has 13 residues. The CDR3 is CSASSDRDEKLFF. The CDR3 DNA follows: TGCAGTGCTAGTTCGGACAGGGACGAAAAACTGTTTTTT.

This chain joins TRBV29-1 and TRBJ1-4; tentative D call: TRBD1 (5 bases). The CDR3 is 13 residues long. CDR1 is SQVTM, CDR2 ANQGSEA, per germline. Trimming removed 4 bases at V and 4 bases at J, with 10 bases between. The CDR3 DNA follows: TGCAGCGTTGTAGGAGGGGATAATGAAAAACTGTTTTTT. It translates to CSVVGGDNEKLFF.

V is TRBV11-3 and J is TRBJ2-1; 8 positions match TRBD2. CDR1 is SGHNT, CDR2 YENEEA, per germline. V lost 1 base, J lost 3 bases, and 2 bases stayed unmatched. The CDR3 sequence is 15 residues long. CDR3 sequence reads: CASSLGSGIYNEQFF. The DNA for the CDR3 is TGTGCCAGCAGCTTAGGTAGCGGGATCTACAATGAGCAGTTCTTC.

V is TRBV6-5 and J is TRBJ1-5; a weak D match, TRBD1 (6 bases). The CDR3 consists of 13 residues. V was clipped by 4 bases and J by 4 bases, with 8 bases between them. Germline values: CDR1 MNHEY, CDR2 SVGAGI. The CDR3 spells CASSSGQNQPQHF. The CDR3 DNA reads as TGTGCCAGCAGTTCGGGACAAAATCAGCCCCAGCATTTT.

This chain connects TRBV11-2 to TRBJ1-1; D may be TRBD1 (5 bases). With 1 base removed from V and 13 bases from J, the gap between germline ends came to 16 bases. CDR1 and CDR2 from the germline V gene are SGHAT and FQNNGV. This CDR3 spans 13 amino acids. CDR3 DNA: TGTGCCAGCAGCTTAGGGGGCAGGGTGGATGTTTTCTTT. Its translation is CASSLGGRVDVFF.

V gene TRBV19 combines with J gene TRBJ2-7; D remains unclear. Germline V lookup: CDR1 LNHDA, CDR2 SQIVND (reference sequence). V gave up 5 bases and J gave up 6 bases, with 17 bases separating them. The CDR3 has 14 amino acids. In nucleotides, the CDR3 is TGTGCCAGTAGTTTACCACGGGTTGGCAGCGAGCAGTACTTC. This codes for CASSLPRVGSEQYF.